One sample yielded the 31 T cell receptor beta chains listed below, sequenced in a study of blood T cells in healthy people across ages. The authors ran a second PCR of about 6 to 12 cycles using a sample-barcoded 5' primer and a J-beta primer mix. TCRdb re-derived calls from the 5' RACE reads in MiXCR, one entry per CDR3 protein. Here the sample spans 1.5 million to 2 million distinct CDR3 sequences, around 36% being singletons. Material for sequencing was blood. Receptors originate from a woman younger than 45 in good health.

Notes on this clonotype: A much larger clone differs by one base, so this may be a read error. V and J are TRBV20-1 and TRBJ2-3; tentatively, D is TRBD2 (6 bases). The germline V and J ends were trimmed by 0 bases and 6 bases, with 16 bases remaining between them. The CDR3 has 15 amino acids. In germline, CDR1 is DFQATT, CDR2 SNEGSKA (reference sequence). CDR3 sequence (DNA): TGCAGTGCTAGAGATCGAGTGGTAGCGGAGGATACGCAGTATTTT. Amino acids: CSARDRVVAEDTQYF.

The rearrangement joins TRBV12-3 or TRBV12-4 to TRBJ1-1; 7 positions agree with TRBD1. The V segment lost 5 bases and the J segment 1 base; nucleotides outside the gene matches: 7. The CDR3 runs 15 residues. DNA for the CDR3: TGTGCCAGCAGTGCACAGGGGCCCGAGAACACTGAAGCTTTCTTT. This gives the protein CASSAQGPENTEAFF.

This chain joins TRBV15 and TRBJ2-7; the match to TRBD2 covers 15 bases. The CDR3 contains 16 residues. V was pared by 6 bases and J by 4 bases, with 7 bases of the junction left unmatched. CDR1 and CDR2 from the germline V gene are LNHNV and YYDKDF (reference sequence). The CDR3 region is CATRSGLAGGQYEQYF. In nucleotides, the CDR3 is TGTGCCACCAGATCCGGACTAGCGGGAGGGCAGTACGAGCAGTACTTC.

The chain employs TRBV14 and TRBJ2-7, with 9 bases that match TRBD1. After removal of 3 bases from V and 3 bases from J, the junction contained 6 bases not matched to a gene. In germline, CDR1 is SGHDN, CDR2 FVKESK. The length of the CDR3 is 15 residues. CDR3 DNA sequence: TGTGCCAGCAGCCATCCGGGACAGGGTAACTACGAGCAGTACTTC. Its protein is CASSHPGQGNYEQYF.

This clonotype was counted a single time. A read error may explain this, as a much larger clone is one base away. This chain links TRBV6-1 with TRBJ1-2; 9 nucleotides match TRBD1. This CDR3 spans 17 amino acids. The V gene's germline CDR1 is MNHNS and CDR2 SASEGT. CDR3 in amino acids: CASKQMGQGLANYGDTF. CDR3 coding DNA: TGTGCCAGCAAGCAGATGGGACAGGGACTGGCTAACTATGGCGACACCTTC.

The rearrangement joins TRBV29-1 to TRBJ1-1; D possibly corresponds to TRBD1 (6 bases). The V end lost 7 bases, the J end lost 2 bases, and 14 bases lay between the germline ends. The CDR3 spans 13 residues. Germline lookup yields CDR1 SQVTM and CDR2 ANQGSEA. For the CDR3, the DNA is TGCAGCGCCTTACAGGGAATAAACACTGAAGCTTTCTTT. Residues: CSALQGINTEAFF.

The gene calls are TRBV5-1 and TRBJ2-3; the D gene could be TRBD1 or TRBD2 (6 bases each). The CDR3 is 15 residues long. V lost 6 bases and J 2 bases, leaving 16 bases between the germline ends. Germline-derived CDR1 and CDR2 are SGHRS and YFSETQ. The CDR3 DNA sequence: TGCGCCAGCACGCTACAGGGAGGAGACACAGATACGCAGTATTTT. Translation: CASTLQGGDTDTQYF.

V usage is TRBV27 and J usage is TRBJ2-7; TRBD2 is a possible D gene (6 bases). V lost 2 bases, J lost 3 bases, and 23 bases lay in between. This CDR3 is built from 18 residues. Germline values: CDR1 MNHEY, CDR2 SMNVEV (reference sequence). The CDR3 nucleotides are TGTGCCAGCAGTTTAGTTCGTCGGGCTAGCGAGCGAATCTACGAGCAGTACTTC. Amino acids: CASSLVRRASERIYEQYF.

The table lists this clonotype with a count of one. The chain uses TRBV19 and TRBJ1-5; the D gene is possibly TRBD1 (5 bases). The CDR3 runs to 16 residues. V lost 3 bases to trimming and J lost 0 bases, with 12 bases between them. Germline-derived CDR1 and CDR2 are LNHDA and SQIVND (reference sequence). This chain's CDR3 is CASSIRGSYSNQPQHF. The CDR3 DNA is TGTGCCAGTAGTATTCGGGGCAGCTATAGCAATCAGCCCCAGCATTTT.

The rearrangement uses TRBV27 and TRBJ2-7; D gene ambiguous. The germline V gene encodes CDR1 MNHEY and CDR2 SMNVEV (reference sequence). The CDR3 spans 13 residues. The V end lost 4 bases, the J end lost 5 bases, and 12 bases lay between the germline ends. As DNA, the CDR3 is TGTGCCAGCAGTTCCTTGAGAGCGCACGAGCAGTACTTC. It specifies CASSSLRAHEQYF.

This clonotype was seen more than once but under ten times. J is TRBJ1-2 and V is TRBV5-1; D is uncertain. This CDR3 comprises 16 residues. Germline V CDR1 and CDR2: SGHRS, YFSETQ. The V end was cut by 1 base, the J end by 8 bases, with 21 bases between. The CDR3 reads CASSLRAARYPGGYTF. CDR3 nucleotide sequence: TGCGCCAGCAGCTTGCGGGCAGCCAGATACCCCGGCGGCTACACCTTC.

The J gene is TRBJ1-2, the V gene TRBV20-1; D gene ambiguous. V shed 2 bases and J shed 1 base, with 2 bases lying between them. Germline CDR1 DFQATT, CDR2 SNEGSKA (reference sequence). This CDR3 contains 11 residues. The CDR3 is CSARINYGYTF. The CDR3 nucleotides read TGCAGTGCTAGAATTAACTATGGCTACACCTTC.

The CDR3 nucleotides are TGCGCCAGCAGCTTTCGCGGGTCCCCCCTGGGCCAACTAGCCAAAAACATTCAGTACTTC. Translating it yields CASSFRGSPLGQLAKNIQYF. The chain uses TRBV5-1 and TRBJ2-4, with D possibly TRBD2 on 5 matching bases. Trimming left V 2 bases short and J 0 bases short, with 24 bases between. Germline V gene lookup returns CDR1 SGHRS and CDR2 YFSETQ. This CDR3 region has 20 residues.

V and J are TRBV10-2 and TRBJ2-3, with TRBD2 matching 10 bases. V gave up 7 bases and J gave up 4 bases; unmatched junction bases: 8. The germline gives CDR1 WSHSY, CDR2 SAAADI. This CDR3 is 15 amino acids long. CDR3 in DNA: TGCGCCAGCAAACAGCGGGAGGGCCTGGCAGATACGCAGTATTTT. Translated, it gives CASKQREGLADTQYF.

This clonotype occurred a few times. The gene calls are TRBV5-1 and TRBJ2-3; TRBD2 agrees at 10 bases. The trim removed 4 bases at V and 4 bases at J, leaving 6 bases unmatched. The CDR3 length is 15 residues. Germline V gene lookup returns CDR1 SGHRS and CDR2 YFSETQ. CDR3 DNA sequence: TGCGCCAGCAGCAAGAGCGGGGGGGCCCCAGATACGCAGTATTTT. Its protein product is CASSKSGGAPDTQYF.

This clonotype is a singleton in its sample. V is TRBV27 and J is TRBJ2-7; a possible D gene is TRBD1 (6 bases). The CDR3 has 17 residues. Between the trimmed V and J ends, which lost 6 bases and 6 bases, there was a span of 27 bases. Per the germline V gene, CDR1 is MNHEY and CDR2 is SMNVEV (reference sequence). CDR3 in DNA: TGTGCCAGCAGCCCACCGTCTTATAGGGACACCTTTCCCGAGCAGTACTTC. Protein: CASSPPSYRDTFPEQYF.

At least ten counts were recorded for this clonotype. V and J are TRBV4-2 and TRBJ2-3, with 10 positions matching TRBD2. The V gene end was trimmed by 1 base and the J gene end by 2 bases; junction bases not matched to a gene: 9. The germline gives CDR1 LGHNA, CDR2 YNFKEQ. The CDR3 is made up of 18 amino acids. The CDR3 is CASSQAPWTSGYTDTQYF. The CDR3 DNA reads TGTGCCAGCAGCCAAGCCCCCTGGACTAGCGGATACACAGATACGCAGTATTTT.

The chain uses TRBV28 and TRBJ2-7; TRBD1 matches at 9 bases. J lost 4 bases, V lost 5 bases, and 9 bases had no gene match. Germline assignment: CDR1 MDHEN and CDR2 SYDVKM. The CDR3 is 15 residues long. CDR3 coding DNA: TGTGCCAGCAGTGCACCCCGGGACAGGGATTACGAGCAGTACTTC. Residues: CASSAPRDRDYEQYF.

The chain employs TRBV6-2 or TRBV6-3 and TRBJ2-7, with D maybe TRBD1 (6 bases). V lost 6 bases and J lost 7, with 22 bases in between. The CDR3 runs to 15 residues. Looked up from germline, CDR1 is MNHEY and CDR2 is SVGEGT. CDR3 nucleotides: TGTGCCAGCAGCTCACTCAGGGGTATCTCGCGTGAGCAGTACTTC. This sequence encodes CASSSLRGISREQYF.

This clonotype was detected a few times. The genes are TRBV21-1 and TRBJ2-7; TRBD1 is taken as the D call from the table, unchecked against the DNA. TRBV21-1 is tagged as a pseudogene. CDR3 length: 16 residues. CDR3 sequence (DNA): TGTGCCAGCAGCAAAGAGGGGGGAGGCATCTGGAGCGAGCAGTACTTC. It is translated as CASSKEGGGIWSEQYF.

The rearrangement joins TRBV7-8 to TRBJ2-1; 8 bases are shared with TRBD1. CDR3 length: 15 residues. Germline values: CDR1 SGHVS, CDR2 FQNEAQ. Trimming took 5 bases from V and 0 from J; bases not matched to a gene: 3. The CDR3 spells CASSPGGFSYNEQFF. The CDR3 bases are TGTGCCAGCAGCCCAGGGGGCTTCTCCTACAATGAGCAGTTCTTC.

The CDR3 protein is CASSPDRGMDTGELFF. DNA of the CDR3: TGTGCCAGCAGTCCGGACAGGGGTATGGACACCGGGGAGCTGTTTTTT. The chain joins TRBV6-5 to TRBJ2-2, with 9 positions matching TRBD1. Trimming took 5 bases from V and 3 from J; bases not matched to a gene: 7. This CDR3 has 16 amino acids. Germline CDR1 MNHEY, CDR2 SVGAGI.

The V call is TRBV5-1, the J call TRBJ1-4; D might be TRBD1 (5 bases). With 0 bases removed from V and 6 bases from J, the gap between germline ends came to 12 bases. Germline loops: CDR1 SGHRS, CDR2 YFSETQ. CDR3 length: 15 residues. The CDR3 here is CASSLAGREDEKLFF. Written as DNA, the CDR3 is TGCGCCAGCAGCTTGGCTGGCAGGGAGGATGAAAAACTGTTTTTT. Full variable domain (missing parts from reference TRBV5-1 and TRBJ1-4): KAGVTQTPRYLIKTRGQQVTLSCSPISGHRSVSWYQQTPGQGLQFLFEYFSETQRNKGNFPGRFSGRQFSNSRSEMNVSTLELGDSALYLCASSLAGREDEKLFFGSGTQLSVL.

The rearrangement links TRBV7-8 to TRBJ2-7, with TRBD2 identical over 14 bases. The V and J ends lost 5 bases and 1 base, in that order; junction bases with no gene match: 7. CDR1 and CDR2 from the germline V gene are SGHVS and FQNEAQ. The CDR3 runs 17 residues. For the CDR3, the DNA is TGTGCCAGCAGCCCAGGACTAGCGGGAGGATGGTCCTACGAGCAGTACTTC. It specifies CASSPGLAGGWSYEQYF.

Comments on this clonotype: The CDR3 does not end in the conserved phenylalanine or tryptophan, so this is likely a read error. The chain uses TRBV20-1 and TRBJ2-7; D unresolved. The length of the CDR3 is 14 residues. Trimming removed 3 bases from V and 3 bases from J, with 15 bases in between. Germline V lookup: CDR1 DFQATT, CDR2 SNEGSKA (reference sequence). In DNA, the CDR3 is TGCAGTGCTAGCAAAGAAGGGCCAGTCTACGAGCAGTACCTC. Protein sequence: CSASKEGPVYEQYL.

This clonotype has only a few counts. CDR3 loop: CASSLMGGNTGELFF. The CDR3, as DNA: TGTGCCAGCAGCCTGATGGGGGGGAACACCGGGGAGCTGTTTTTT. The chain uses TRBV7-9 and TRBJ2-2; tentative D call: TRBD2 (6 bases). V lost 5 bases, J lost 1 base, and 11 bases lay in between. Germline V gives CDR1 SEHNR, CDR2 FQNEAQ (reference sequence). The CDR3 loop spans 15 amino acids.

This chain links TRBV5-1 with TRBJ2-2, with D perhaps matching TRBD1 (6 bases). Germline assignment: CDR1 SGHRS and CDR2 YFSETQ. The CDR3 is 14 amino acids. Trimming removed 4 bases from V and 6 bases from J, with 13 bases in between. The CDR3 sequence: CASSIKQGAGELFF. The CDR3 DNA sequence: TGCGCCAGCAGCATTAAACAGGGCGCCGGGGAGCTGTTTTTT.

The chain has TRBV30 and TRBJ1-2, with 10 bases matching TRBD1. The CDR3 length is 15 residues. Per the germline V gene, CDR1 is GTSNPN and CDR2 is SVGIG (reference sequence). V trimming: 5 bases; J trimming: 3 bases; junction bases outside the gene matches: 9. The CDR3 sequence: CAWRPGTGVHYGYTF. The DNA for the CDR3 is TGTGCCTGGCGGCCCGGGACAGGGGTCCACTATGGCTACACCTTC.

This rearrangement joins TRBV5-1 to TRBJ2-5; 13 bases are shared with TRBD2. The end of the DNA fits TRBJ2-7 better, so the J call may be wrong. Germline lookup yields CDR1 SGHRS and CDR2 YFSETQ. The CDR3 loop spans 16 amino acids. CDR3 amino acids: CASGQGLAGPSYEQYF. The CDR3 nucleotides are TGCGCCAGCGGCCAGGGACTAGCGGGACCCAGCTACGAGCAGTACTTC.

This sequence joins TRBV15 and TRBJ2-4, with 10 bases identical to TRBD2. V was pared by 4 bases and J by 8 bases, with 11 bases of the junction left unmatched. The CDR3 covers 16 residues. Looked up from germline, CDR1 is LNHNV and CDR2 is YYDKDF (reference sequence). For the CDR3, the DNA is TGTGCCACCAGCACAGCAAGCGGGAGGGCCCTCGACATTCAGTACTTC. This gives the protein CATSTASGRALDIQYF.

This clonotype was detected only once. The chain combines TRBV2 with TRBJ2-7; D uncertain. The germline V gene has CDR1 SNHLY and CDR2 FYNNEI. The CDR3 is made up of 13 amino acids. The V gene lost 8 bases and the J gene lost 3 bases, with 14 bases spanning the gap. CDR3 bases: TGTGCCAGCCGGAACAGTCAACTCTACGAGCAGTACTTC. Translating it yields CASRNSQLYEQYF.